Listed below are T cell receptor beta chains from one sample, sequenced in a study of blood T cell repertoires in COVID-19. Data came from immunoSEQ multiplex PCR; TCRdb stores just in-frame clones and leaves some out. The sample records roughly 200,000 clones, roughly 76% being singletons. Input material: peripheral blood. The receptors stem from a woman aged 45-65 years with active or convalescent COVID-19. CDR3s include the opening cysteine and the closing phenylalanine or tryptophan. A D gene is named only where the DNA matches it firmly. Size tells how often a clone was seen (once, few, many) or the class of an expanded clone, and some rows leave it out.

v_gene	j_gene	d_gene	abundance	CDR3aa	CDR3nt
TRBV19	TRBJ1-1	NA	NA	CASSIRENTEAFF	TGTGCCAGTAGTATTCGGGAGAACACTGAAGCTTTCTTT
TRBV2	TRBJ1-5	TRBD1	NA	CASSLQGAGNQPQHF	TGTGCCAGCAGCTTACAGGGGGCCGGGAATCAGCCCCAGCATTTT
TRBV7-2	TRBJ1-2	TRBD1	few	CASSPRLTGGYGYTF	TGTGCCAGCAGCCCGAGATTGACAGGGGGCTACGGCTACACCTTC
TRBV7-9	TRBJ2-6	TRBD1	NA	CASSLAQGVTNVLTF	TGTGCCAGCAGCTTAGCGCAGGGGGTAACCAACGTCCTGACTTTC
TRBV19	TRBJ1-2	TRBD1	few	CASSALGQDNYGYTF	TGTGCCAGTAGTGCGCTGGGACAGGACAACTATGGCTACACCTTC
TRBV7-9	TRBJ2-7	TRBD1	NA	CASSSAGQALAEQYF	TGTGCCAGCAGCTCCGCCGGACAGGCTTTGGCCGAGCAGTACTTC
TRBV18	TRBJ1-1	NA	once	CASSPQNTDTGVEAFF	TGTGCCAGCTCACCACAAAACACCGATACGGGGGTTGAAGCTTTCTTT
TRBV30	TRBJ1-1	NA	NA	CACRQRANTEAFF	TGTGCCTGTCGACAGAGAGCGAACACTGAAGCTTTCTTT
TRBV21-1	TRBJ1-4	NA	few	CASSSRDSTPTNEKLFF	TGTGCCAGCAGCAGCCGGGACAGTACGCCAACTAATGAAAAACTGTTTTTT
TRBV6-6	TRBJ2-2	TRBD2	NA	CASSPGLAVTGELFF	TGTGCCAGCAGCCCAGGACTAGCGGTAACCGGGGAGCTGTTTTTT
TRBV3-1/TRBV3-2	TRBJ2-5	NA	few	CASKEVETQYF	TGTGCCAGCAAGGAGGTAGAGACCCAGTACTTC
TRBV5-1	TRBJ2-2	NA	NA	CASSFTGNWDTGELFF	TGCGCCAGCAGCTTTACAGGGAATTGGGACACCGGGGAGCTGTTTTTT
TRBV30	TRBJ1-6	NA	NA	CAWPFRGREGVNSPLHF	TGTGCCTGGCCCTTTCGGGGGAGGGAAGGGGTTAATTCACCCCTCCACTTT
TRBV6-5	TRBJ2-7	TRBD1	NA	CASSYDRGRYEQYF	TGTGCCAGCAGTTACGACAGGGGTAGGTACGAGCAGTACTTC
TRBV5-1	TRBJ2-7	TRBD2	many	CASSLGEGGTLYEQYF	TGCGCCAGCAGCTTGGGGGAGGGCGGCACACTCTACGAGCAGTACTTC
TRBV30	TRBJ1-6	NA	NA	CALRGAQGLNSPLHF	TGTGCCTTGAGAGGGGCGCAGGGCCTGAATTCACCCCTCCACTTT
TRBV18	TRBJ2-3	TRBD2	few	CASYATSGNTDTQYF	TGTGCCAGCTACGCGACTAGCGGTAACACAGATACGCAGTATTTT
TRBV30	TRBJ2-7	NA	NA	CAWNTGSYEQYF	TGTGCCTGGAACACAGGGTCCTACGAGCAGTACTTC
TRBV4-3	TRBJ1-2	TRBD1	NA	CASSQHDRGQSNYGYTF	TGCGCCAGCAGCCAACACGACAGGGGGCAGAGTAACTATGGCTACACCTTC
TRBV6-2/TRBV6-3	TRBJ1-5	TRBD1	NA	CASSRDRGPLYSNQPQHF	TGTGCCAGCAGCCGGGACAGGGGGCCTCTTTATAGCAATCAGCCCCAGCATTTT
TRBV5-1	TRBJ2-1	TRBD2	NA	CASSLRGGSGEYNEQFF	TGCGCCAGCAGCCTTCGTGGAGGGAGCGGGGAATACAATGAGCAGTTCTTC
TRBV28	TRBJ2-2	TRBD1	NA	CASSFLGQDTGELFF	TGTGCCAGCAGTTTCCTGGGACAGGACACCGGGGAGCTGTTTTTT
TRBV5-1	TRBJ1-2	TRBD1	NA	CASSLEGTGGAYGYTF	TGCGCCAGCAGCTTGGAAGGGACAGGGGGCGCGTATGGCTACACCTTC
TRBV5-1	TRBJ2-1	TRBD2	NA	CASRLAGGPLNEQFF	TGCGCCAGCAGACTAGCGGGGGGGCCTCTCAATGAGCAGTTCTTC
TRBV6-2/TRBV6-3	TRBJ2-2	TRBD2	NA	CASSPLAGGTGELFF	TGTGCCAGCAGTCCATTAGCGGGAGGCACCGGGGAGCTGTTTTTT
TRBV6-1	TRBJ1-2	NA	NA	CASSERYSVGDGYTF	TGTGCCAGCAGTGAAAGGTACAGCGTCGGGGATGGCTACACCTTC
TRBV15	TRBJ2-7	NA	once	CATSRDNGNSYEQYF	TGTGCCACCAGCAGAGATAACGGGAATTCCTACGAGCAGTACTTC
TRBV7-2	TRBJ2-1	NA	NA	CASSTSRDNNEQFF	TGTGCCAGCAGCACAAGCCGGGACAACAATGAGCAGTTCTTC
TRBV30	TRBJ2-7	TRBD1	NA	CAWTGTGDEQYF	TGTGCCTGGACTGGGACAGGGGACGAGCAGTACTTC
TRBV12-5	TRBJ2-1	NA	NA	CASGPGQVYNEQFF	TGTGCTAGTGGCCCAGGGCAGGTCTACAATGAGCAGTTCTTC
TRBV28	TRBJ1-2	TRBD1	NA	CASSDRGTGKGYGYTF	TGTGCCAGCAGCGACCGTGGGACAGGGAAGGGTTATGGCTACACCTTC
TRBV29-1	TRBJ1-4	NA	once	CSVADTGFEKLFF	TGCAGCGTTGCTGATACAGGGTTCGAAAAACTGTTTTTT
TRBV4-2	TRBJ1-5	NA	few	CASNQELGQPQHF	TGTGCCAGCAACCAGGAGCTCGGTCAGCCCCAGCATTTT
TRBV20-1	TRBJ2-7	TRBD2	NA	CSASPLAGVRQEQYF	TGCAGTGCTAGTCCCTTAGCGGGAGTTAGACAAGAGCAGTACTTC
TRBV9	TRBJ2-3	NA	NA	CASSVHHTTDTQYF	TGTGCCAGCAGCGTTCACCACACCACAGATACGCAGTATTTT
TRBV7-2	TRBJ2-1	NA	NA	CASSSGHSSNEQFF	TGTGCCAGCAGCTCGGGACATTCCTCGAATGAGCAGTTCTTC
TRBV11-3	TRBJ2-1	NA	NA	CASSLEHRSYNEQFF	TGTGCCAGCAGCTTAGAACACCGTTCCTACAATGAGCAGTTCTTC
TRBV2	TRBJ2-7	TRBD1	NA	CASSRDRGTYEQYF	TGTGCCAGCAGTCGCGACAGGGGCACCTACGAGCAGTACTTC
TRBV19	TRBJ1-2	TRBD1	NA	CASSIGADRARIYGYTF	TGTGCCAGTAGTATAGGGGCAGACAGGGCACGGATTTATGGCTACACCTTC
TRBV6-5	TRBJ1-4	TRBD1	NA	CASGDLGQAHEKLFF	TGTGCCAGCGGAGACCTAGGACAGGCCCATGAAAAACTGTTTTTT
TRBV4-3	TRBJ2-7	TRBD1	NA	CASSPRVGDRGLGDSYEQYF	TGCGCCAGCAGCCCCAGAGTGGGGGACAGGGGGCTTGGAGACTCCTACGAGCAGTACTTC
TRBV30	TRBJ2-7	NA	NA	CAWSAGYQYEQYF	TGTGCCTGGAGTGCGGGATACCAATACGAGCAGTACTTC
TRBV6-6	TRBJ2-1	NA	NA	CASSYWQGGNEQFF	TGTGCCAGCAGTTACTGGCAGGGGGGCAATGAGCAGTTCTTC
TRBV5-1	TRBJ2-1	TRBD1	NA	CASSYGTGQSSYNEQFF	TGCGCCAGCAGTTATGGGACGGGACAGAGCTCCTACAATGAGCAGTTCTTC
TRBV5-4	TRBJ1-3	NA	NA	CASSFGRGSGNTIYF	TGTGCCAGCAGCTTCGGCAGGGGCTCTGGAAACACCATATATTTT
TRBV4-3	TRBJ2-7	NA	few	CASSQGEQGRYDEQYF	TGCGCCAGCAGCCAAGGGGAACAGGGACGGTACGACGAGCAGTACTTC
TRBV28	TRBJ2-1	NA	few	CASSPMNRDYNEQFF	TGTGCCAGCAGTCCCATGAACAGGGATTACAATGAGCAGTTCTTC
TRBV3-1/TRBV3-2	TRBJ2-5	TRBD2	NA	CASSQGTSGGLKTQYF	TGTGCCAGCAGCCAAGGGACTAGCGGGGGGCTGAAGACCCAGTACTTC
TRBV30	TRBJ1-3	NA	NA	CARGVSSGNTIYF	TGTGCCCGGGGGGTGAGCTCTGGAAACACCATATATTTT